The 27 T cell receptor beta chains below were found in one sample sequenced in a study of T cell repertoires in cytomegalovirus infection. Their cognate antigens are unknown. TCRdb analysed the reads with MiXCR anew, one entry per CDR3 protein. The table records approximately 120,000 distinct CDR3 sequences, 25% to 35% of them present only once. This material consisted of CD8+ T cells from cultured PBMCs, taken from culture after CMV antigen stimulation. These receptors came from a human donor in good health (CMV status not recorded). Some clones in this sample may be carry-over from other donors' samples.

The V and J genes are TRBV6-5 and TRBJ2-5; 9 bases are a match to TRBD2. Germline V gene data show CDR1 as MNHEY and CDR2 as SVGAGI. Trimming took 2 bases from V and 9 from J; bases not matched to a gene: 13. This CDR3 is built from 16 residues. Here the CDR3 DNA reads TGTGCCAGCAGTTACGGTGCGGGGGGGCCCGGGGAGGCCCAGTACTTC. Translation: CASSYGAGGPGEAQYF.

The chain is built from TRBV7-2 and TRBJ2-3; D unclear. The CDR3 is 13 amino acids. The germline V and J ends were trimmed by 5 bases and 3 bases, with 9 bases remaining between them. Germline values: CDR1 SGHTA, CDR2 FQGNSA. The CDR3 loop reads CASSPRRTDTQYF. The CDR3 nucleotides are TGTGCCAGCAGCCCCCGACGTACAGATACGCAGTATTTT.

Only a few counts were recorded for this clonotype. The V and J genes are TRBV24-1 and TRBJ2-3; the match to TRBD1 covers 7 bases. This CDR3 has 20 residues. Germline loops: CDR1 KGHDR, CDR2 SFDVKD. The V segment lost 3 bases and the J segment 0 bases; nucleotides outside the gene matches: 17. This chain's CDR3 is CATSDPETTGLFASTDTQYF. The CDR3 nucleotides read TGTGCCACCAGTGATCCTGAGACGACAGGGCTCTTCGCTAGCACAGATACGCAGTATTTT.

This clonotype was observed many times. The rearrangement uses TRBV14 and TRBJ1-4; the match to TRBD1 covers 10 bases. The CDR3 totals 15 residues. Trimming cost V 4 bases and J 8 bases; bases outside gene matches: 7. Looked up from germline, CDR1 is SGHDN and CDR2 is FVKESK. As DNA, the CDR3 is TGTGCCAGCAGCCGCCTGGGACAGGGGAGAGAAAAACTGTTTTTT. Its translation: CASSRLGQGREKLFF.

In this sample, this clonotype turned up a few times. This rearrangement joins TRBV20-1 to TRBJ2-1; unclear D gene. V lost 3 bases and J lost 7, with 19 bases in between. Germline values: CDR1 DFQATT, CDR2 SNEGSKA (reference sequence). There are 15 residues in the CDR3. The CDR3 DNA reads as TGCAGTGCTAGCCCCGAGCTGTCTCCTATGAATGAGCAGTTCTTC. It codes for CSASPELSPMNEQFF.

This chain connects TRBV20-1 to TRBJ2-7, with 11 bases lining up with TRBD2. The CDR3 is 14 residues long. V lost 6 bases and J lost 3; bases outside the gene matches: 7. CDR1 is DFQATT and CDR2 is SNEGSKA in the germline V gene (reference sequence). The DNA of the CDR3 is TGCAGTGCCTCGACTAGCGGGGTTCTCTACGAGCAGTACTTC. Amino acid sequence: CSASTSGVLYEQYF.

The chain links TRBV27 to TRBJ1-2, with TRBD1 as a possible D gene (6 bases). V shed 7 bases and J shed 2 bases, with 20 bases lying between them. Germline CDR1 reads MNHEY; CDR2 reads SMNVEV (reference sequence). The CDR3 spans 16 residues. CDR3 coding DNA: TGTGCCAGCAACCCCCTCGGGGGCCAGTTCAACTATGGCTACACCTTC. Amino acids: CASNPLGGQFNYGYTF.

This clonotype was seen ten or more times. V and J are TRBV12-3 or TRBV12-4 and TRBJ2-3, with unresolved D. The CDR3 is made up of 16 amino acids. V was trimmed by 6 bases and J by 0 bases, leaving 16 bases between them. CDR3 in amino acids: CASSPFARLSTDTQYF. The DNA of the CDR3 is TGTGCCAGCAGCCCCTTTGCCAGGCTAAGCACAGATACGCAGTATTTT.

The rearrangement links TRBV20-1 to TRBJ2-7; the match to TRBD1 covers 10 bases. The CDR3 is 15 residues long. Per germline, CDR1 DFQATT and CDR2 SNEGSKA (reference sequence). V gave up 0 bases and J gave up 7 bases; unmatched junction bases: 9. CDR3 sequence: CSARDWDRGNAEQYF. CDR3 nucleotide sequence: TGCAGTGCTAGAGATTGGGACAGGGGAAATGCGGAGCAGTACTTC.

This clonotype was seen a few times. This chain connects TRBV6-5 to TRBJ1-2, with TRBD1 identical over 9 bases. This CDR3 is 13 amino acids long. The V and J ends lost 6 bases and 7 bases, in that order; junction bases with no gene match: 6. CDR1 and CDR2 from the germline V gene are MNHEY and SVGAGI. CDR3 nucleotide sequence: TGTGCCAGCAGGGACAGGGGCCAGCGTGGCTACACCTTC. It translates to CASRDRGQRGYTF.

The chain carries TRBV7-9 and TRBJ1-1; D ambiguous. V lost 2 bases and J lost 9, with 7 bases in between. The CDR3 length is 11 residues. The germline V gene has CDR1 SEHNR and CDR2 FQNEAQ (reference sequence). The CDR3 DNA is TGTGCCAGCAGCTTAATTTTTCAAGCTTTCTTT. It specifies CASSLIFQAFF.

This sequence joins TRBV12-3 or TRBV12-4 and TRBJ2-2, with D perhaps TRBD2 (5 bases). V gave up 0 bases and J gave up 6 bases, with 8 bases separating them. The CDR3 sequence is 14 residues long. The CDR3, as DNA: TGTGCCAGCAGTTTAGCCTGGGGAGCCGGGGAGCTGTTTTTT. Translating it yields CASSLAWGAGELFF.

In its sample, this clonotype was seen many times. CDR3 protein: CASSEEWALNEKLFF. The CDR3 bases are TGTGCCAGCAGCGAAGAGTGGGCCCTTAATGAAAAACTGTTTTTT. This chain connects TRBV7-2 to TRBJ1-4; D call uncertain. The germline V gene has CDR1 SGHTA and CDR2 FQGNSA. The V end lost 5 bases, the J end lost 4 bases, and 14 bases lay between the germline ends. CDR3 size: 15 residues.

The chain has TRBV4-1 and TRBJ1-1; possible D gene TRBD1, 5 bases. This CDR3 is 15 amino acids long. Trimming removed 0 bases from V and 4 bases from J, with 12 bases in between. Germline lookup yields CDR1 MGHRA and CDR2 YSYEKL. The DNA of the CDR3 is TGCGCCAGCAGCCAAGATGGGGCGTTCGCCACTGAAGCTTTCTTT. It is translated as CASSQDGAFATEAFF.

CDR3 sequence (DNA): TGTGCCAGCAGTTTAACGATTTTTAGGAACACTGAAGCTTTCTTT. Residues: CASSLTIFRNTEAFF. The chain recombines TRBV12-3 or TRBV12-4 with TRBJ1-1; no clear D. Trimming removed 2 bases from V and 1 base from J, with 11 bases in between. This CDR3 is built from 15 residues.

A note on this clonotype: The missing conserved phenylalanine or tryptophan at the end of this CDR3 makes a read error likely. The chain joins TRBV12-3 or TRBV12-4 to TRBJ2-1; D unclear. Trimming removed 7 bases from V and 4 bases from J, with 11 bases in between. The length of the CDR3 is 13 residues. CDR3 DNA: TGTGCCAGCATGGAGCGCCCGTACAATGAGCAGTTCCTC. Its protein product is CASMERPYNEQFL.

The chain uses TRBV6-6 and TRBJ2-7, with D uncertain. Germline loops: CDR1 MNHNY, CDR2 SVGAGI (reference sequence). The CDR3 has 14 residues. V lost 5 bases to trimming and J lost 0 bases, with 11 bases between them. This CDR3 reads CASSASQSSYEQYF. CDR3 nucleotides: TGTGCCAGCAGTGCCTCACAGAGCTCCTACGAGCAGTACTTC.

The chain couples TRBV6-1 to TRBJ2-5; 12 nucleotides align to TRBD2. V lost 4 bases to trimming and J lost 5 bases; unmatched junction nucleotides: 8. The CDR3 totals 16 residues. Germline V CDR1 and CDR2: MNHNS, SASEGT. The CDR3 DNA follows: TGTGCCAGCAGTGTGGCTAGCGGGGGGGCATGGGAGACCCAGTACTTC. Translated, it gives CASSVASGGAWETQYF.

The chain links TRBV7-6 to TRBJ1-1; a possible D gene is TRBD1 (6 bases). Trimming cost V 1 base and J 4 bases, with 10 bases left between them. This CDR3 is 14 amino acids long. Germline-derived CDR1 and CDR2 are SGHVS and FNYEAQ. CDR3 sequence reads: CASSLGGRGTEAFF. CDR3 nucleotides: TGTGCCAGCAGCTTAGGGGGGCGCGGCACTGAAGCTTTCTTT.

There are many counts of this clonotype. The chain recombines TRBV7-6 with TRBJ2-7; TRBD2 matches 8 bases. The CDR3 totals 15 residues. Germline lookup yields CDR1 SGHVS and CDR2 FNYEAQ. After removal of 5 bases from V and 2 bases from J, the junction contained 8 bases not matched to a gene. In DNA form, the CDR3 reads TGTGCCAGCAGCATCCTAGCGGGTGCAACCTACGAGCAGTACTTC. This encodes CASSILAGATYEQYF.

V and J are TRBV15 and TRBJ2-3; D gene ambiguous. The CDR3 loop spans 14 amino acids. Germline values: CDR1 LNHNV, CDR2 YYDKDF (reference sequence). The ends were cut back, 3 bases at V and 1 base at J, with 8 bases in the middle. The CDR3 sequence is CATSSTRGTDTQYF. DNA for the CDR3: TGTGCCACCAGCAGCACAAGGGGCACAGATACGCAGTATTTT.

This clonotype has ten or more counts. The CDR3: CASSADGAGTSEETQYF. The CDR3 DNA reads as TGTGCCAGCAGCGCTGACGGGGCCGGGACTAGCGAGGAGACCCAGTACTTC. This chain connects TRBV9 to TRBJ2-5; the match to TRBD2 covers 10 bases. CDR1 and CDR2 (germline): SGDLS, YYNGEE. V lost 3 bases to trimming and J lost 5 bases; unmatched junction nucleotides: 13. The CDR3 sequence is 17 residues long.

V and J are TRBV11-2 and TRBJ2-1; D is undetermined. Germline V lookup: CDR1 SGHAT, CDR2 FQNNGV. This CDR3 is built from 12 residues. V was clipped by 6 bases and J by 6 bases, with 9 bases between them. CDR3 nucleotide sequence: TGTGCCAGCAGTTCCACTGTCAATGAGCAGTTCTTC. Translating gives CASSSTVNEQFF.

The chain has TRBV5-1 and TRBJ1-1; D is unclear. The CDR3 totals 13 residues. V gave up 1 base and J gave up 5 bases, with 9 bases separating them. Per germline, CDR1 SGHRS and CDR2 YFSETQ. CDR3 sequence (DNA): TGCGCCAGCAGCTTGTTCCCGGCGACTGAAGCTTTCTTT. This codes for CASSLFPATEAFF.

The chain couples TRBV7-4 to TRBJ1-2; 7 positions match TRBD1. This CDR3 has 14 residues. CDR1 is SGHVT and CDR2 is SQSDAQ in the germline V gene. Losses at the gene ends were 5 bases for V and 4 bases for J; bases not matched to a gene: 7. The CDR3 spells CASSDLGGGYGYTF. The CDR3 nucleotides read TGTGCCAGCAGCGACCTAGGGGGCGGCTATGGCTACACCTTC. The full variable domain, completed using reference TRBV7-4 and TRBJ1-2, is GAGVSQSPRYKVAKRGRDVALRCDSISGHVTLYWYRQTLGQGSEVLTYSQSDAQRDKSGRPSGRFSAERPERSVSTLKIQRTEQGDSAVYLCASSDLGGGYGYTFGSGTRLTVV.

The genes are TRBV14 and TRBJ2-7, with D perhaps assigned TRBD1 or TRBD2 (5 bases each). The CDR3 consists of 14 residues. Per germline, CDR1 SGHDN and CDR2 FVKESK. V shed 4 bases and J shed 3 bases, with 13 bases lying between them. The CDR3 loop reads CASSPTGTYYEQYF. CDR3 DNA: TGTGCCAGCAGCCCAACCGGGACGTACTACGAGCAGTACTTC.

In regard to this clonotype: A read error may explain this, as a much larger clone is one base away. This chain joins TRBV6-8 and TRBJ2-7; D is perhaps TRBD1 (5 bases). V was cut by 5 bases and J by 3 bases, with 20 bases left in between. In germline, CDR1 is MNHGY, CDR2 SAAAGT. The CDR3 loop spans 16 amino acids. The CDR3 nucleotides read TGTGCCAGCAGTACCCCCGTCGGTAAGGGGCTCTACGAGCAGTACTTC. Translation gives CASSTPVGKGLYEQYF.